The T cell receptor (beta chain) described here comes from a study of CD8+ T cells in alopecia areata. Study information: Oral tofacitinib, 5 to 10 mg twice daily, was given in an open-label trial.

Germline-derived CDR1 and CDR2 are SGHTS and YDEGEE. This CDR3 comprises 16 residues. Trimming left V 0 bases short and J 6 bases short, with 15 bases between. Study-wide results and caveats: The presence of one nonresponder keeps the tie between baseline CD8+ expansion and response uncertain. Under tofacitinib, fewer expanded CD8+ clones appeared among the top 100 scalp clones.

In regard to this clone: Its antigen is still unknown.

Sequencing relied on a cDNA template that was reverse transcribed from extracted RNA. The protocol was immunoSEQ multiplex PCR, while the TCRdb copy is restricted to in-frame clones and leaves out a portion. Of about 140,000 clones in the sample, 70% to 90% are singletons; the top ten hold 13%. Treatment defined: oral pan-JAK inhibitor, 5-10 mg twice daily. The chain has TRBV5-8 and TRBJ2-2; no definite D call. The receptor's source is a human donor with alopecia areata. Sequencing was performed on CD8+ T cells sorted from blood, taken at week 4, from a patient treated with tofacitinib. The CDR3 reads CASSLEGGVYAGELFF. Here the CDR3 DNA reads TGTGCCAGCAGCTTGGAAGGTGGGGTCTACGCCGGGGAGCTGTTTTTT. The whole variable domain, filled in from reference TRBV5-8 and TRBJ2-2, reads EAGVTQSPTHLIKTRGQQATLRCSPISGHTSVYWYQQALGLGLQFLLWYDEGEERNRGNFPPRFSGRQFPNYSSELNVNALELEDSALYLCASSLEGGVYAGELFFGEGSRLTVL.